This entry features one TCR beta chain sequence. Its antigen is not identified. Measured with immunoSEQ multiplex PCR; TCRdb has only the in-frame clones, and not every one. This table holds about 27,000 clones, 55% to 85% found once. This CDR3 is built from 14 residues. Trimming cost V 10 bases and J 10 bases; bases outside gene matches: 13. In germline, CDR1 is MNHNS, CDR2 SASEGT. This sample's time point: cycle 4 day 1 (C4D1), after five to seven weeks of nivolumab. Each of the patients experienced relapse following autologous stem cell transplantation, and their brentuximab vedotin exposure differed. This sample is drawn from a study of PD-1 blockade in classical Hodgkin lymphoma. Study observations and caveats: Repertoires differed for reasons still undefined, possibly disease activity or prior therapy. The study found complete responders had baseline diversity similar to newly diagnosed patients. Patients starting nivolumab less than 1 year after ASCT had lower diversity and were excluded from later analyses.

The TCR sequence derives from a human donor with classical Hodgkin lymphoma. The material was peripheral blood mononuclear cells (PBMCs), obtained before the fourth cycle of nivolumab. The chain couples TRBV6-1 to TRBJ1-6; the match to TRBD1 covers 7 bases. Written as DNA, the CDR3 is TGTGCCATCGGCTCAGGGACAGTTGGATCACCCCTCCACTTT. Amino acid sequence: CAIGSGTVGSPLHF.